The 27 T cell receptor beta chains below were found in one sample sequenced in a study of T cell responses to AZD1222 COVID-19 vaccine. Here immunoSEQ multiplex PCR was the method, and the copy in TCRdb shows in-frame clones only, minus some. The table lists tens of thousands of clones, about 92% of them singletons. The material sequenced was peripheral blood, taken 28 days after the second AZD1222 dose. All receptors derive from an adult who received the AZD1222 COVID-19 vaccine.

The V gene is TRBV28, the J gene TRBJ2-7, with 10 nucleotides matching TRBD1. CDR1 and CDR2 from the germline V gene are MDHEN and SYDVKM. CDR3 length: 15 amino acids. With 6 bases clipped from V and 3 bases from J, the junction kept 8 bases outside the gene matches. The DNA for the CDR3 is TGTGCCAGCAGATCGGGACAGGGGTTTTTCTACGAGCAGTACTTC. This sequence encodes CASRSGQGFFYEQYF.

This chain links TRBV9 with TRBJ2-4; D unclear. From germline, CDR1 is SGDLS and CDR2 YYNGEE. The CDR3 consists of 16 residues. V was shortened by 0 bases and J by 9 bases, with 19 bases between the two germline ends. CDR3 DNA sequence: TGTGCCAGCAGCGTAGTGCCCGAGGAGCACGCAGCCATTCAGTACTTC. This translates into CASSVVPEEHAAIQYF.

The genes are TRBV7-2 and TRBJ1-1; D gene unclear. Between the trimmed V and J ends, which lost 1 base and 4 bases, there was a span of 7 bases. From germline, CDR1 is SGHTA and CDR2 FQGNSA. The CDR3 runs 13 residues. This CDR3 reads CASSLERATEAFF. The CDR3 coding sequence is TGTGCCAGCAGCTTAGAGAGGGCCACTGAAGCTTTCTTT.

The chain links TRBV5-4 to TRBJ1-2; 7 nucleotides match TRBD1. Germline lookup yields CDR1 SGHNT and CDR2 YYREEE (reference sequence). V lost 2 bases and J lost 2; bases outside the gene matches: 3. The CDR3 consists of 14 residues. In nucleotides, the CDR3 is TGTGCCAGCAGCTTACCGGGACAGAACTATGGCTACACCTTC. Protein product: CASSLPGQNYGYTF.

V is TRBV18 and J is TRBJ1-1; 9 bases align to TRBD1. Per the germline V gene, CDR1 is KGHSH and CDR2 is LQKENI. The CDR3 consists of 16 residues. V was pared by 6 bases and J by 3 bases, with 11 bases of the junction left unmatched. The CDR3 loop reads CASSRQQGASDTEAFF. CDR3 in DNA: TGTGCCAGCTCTCGTCAACAGGGGGCAAGTGACACTGAAGCTTTCTTT.

The chain couples TRBV28 to TRBJ2-3; the D is unclear. Germline CDR1 is MDHEN and CDR2 is SYDVKM. This CDR3 is 15 amino acids long. Trimming removed 4 bases at V and 2 bases at J, with 13 bases between. The CDR3, as DNA: TGTGCCAGCAGTTCCCCCCCTCGACTCACAGATACGCAGTATTTT. Its protein is CASSSPPRLTDTQYF.

The chain is built from TRBV19 and TRBJ1-5, with D uncertain. Trimming cost V 3 bases and J 3 bases, with 9 bases left between them. The CDR3 has 14 residues. From germline, CDR1 is LNHDA and CDR2 SQIVND (reference sequence). CDR3 loop: CASSMGLPNQPQHF. CDR3 DNA sequence: TGTGCCAGTAGTATGGGCCTGCCCAATCAGCCCCAGCATTTT.

This sequence joins TRBV9 and TRBJ2-6; the D gene is possibly TRBD1 (5 bases). The CDR3 length is 15 residues. Trimming pared 4 bases from V and 1 base from J, leaving 9 bases between. Germline assignment: CDR1 SGDLS and CDR2 YYNGEE. The CDR3 nucleotides are TGTGCCAGCAGCCCCAGGGAATCTGGGGCCAACGTCCTGACTTTC. Its translation: CASSPRESGANVLTF.

This sequence joins TRBV3-1 (or the pseudogene TRBV3-2) and TRBJ1-2; no clear D gene. Per germline, CDR1 LGHDT and CDR2 YNNKEL (reference sequence). This CDR3 is 13 amino acids long. V dropped 4 bases and J dropped 6 bases, with 12 bases sitting between them. Written as DNA, the CDR3 is TGTGCCAGCAGCCCCGAAGAATACGATGGCTACACCTTC. Translating it yields CASSPEEYDGYTF.

The genes are TRBV5-1 and TRBJ1-1, with 7 bases lining up with TRBD1. Germline V gene data show CDR1 as SGHRS and CDR2 as YFSETQ. Trimming took 3 bases from V and 2 from J; bases not matched to a gene: 10. The CDR3 sequence is 16 residues long. CDR3 residues: CASSSSATGVNTEAFF. In DNA, the CDR3 is TGCGCCAGCAGCTCCTCAGCCACAGGGGTCAACACTGAAGCTTTCTTT.

The gene calls are TRBV10-3 and TRBJ1-5; TRBD1 agrees at 8 bases. V dropped 2 bases and J dropped 4; count of bases not matched to a gene: 7. The germline CDR1 and CDR2 sequences are ENHRY and SYGVKD. This CDR3 contains 16 residues. The DNA of the CDR3 is TGTGCCATCAGTGAGACAGGGGGGAGGGGGAATCAGCCCCAGCATTTT. Its protein is CAISETGGRGNQPQHF.

The chain is built from TRBV29-1 and TRBJ1-1; maybe TRBD1 (6 bases). Germline V gives CDR1 SQVTM, CDR2 ANQGSEA. V lost 3 bases and J 4 bases, leaving 12 bases between the germline ends. The length of the CDR3 is 13 residues. The CDR3 DNA sequence: TGCAGCGTTGATTCGGGACACCTCACTGAAGCTTTCTTT. The encoded protein is CSVDSGHLTEAFF.

The chain is built from TRBV6-1 and TRBJ1-5; 8 nucleotides match TRBD1. Trimming cost V 4 bases and J 2 bases; bases outside gene matches: 13. The V gene's germline CDR1 is MNHNS and CDR2 SASEGT. CDR3 size: 18 residues. The chain's CDR3 is CASSGRTGLLGGNQPQHF. The CDR3, as DNA: TGTGCCAGCAGTGGTAGGACAGGGCTTTTGGGGGGCAATCAGCCCCAGCATTTT.

CDR3 region: CASSEVTNRGVSNQPQHF. The CDR3, as DNA: TGTGCCAGCAGTGAAGTAACAAACAGGGGAGTGAGCAATCAGCCCCAGCATTTT. The chain recombines TRBV6-1 with TRBJ1-5, with TRBD1 matching 7 bases. The CDR3 extends over 18 amino acids. J gave up 1 base and V 1 base, and 10 bases lay outside the gene matches. Looked up from germline, CDR1 is MNHNS and CDR2 is SASEGT.

CDR3 DNA: TGCGCCAGCAGCTTGGCGCGGTCTAACTATGGCTACACCTTC. This gives the protein CASSLARSNYGYTF. The chain joins TRBV5-1 to TRBJ1-2; D is uncertain. V was clipped by 0 bases and J by 0 bases, with 6 bases between them. CDR1 is SGHRS and CDR2 is YFSETQ in the germline V gene. CDR3 length: 14 amino acids.

The chain recombines TRBV21-1 with TRBJ2-4. TRBV21-1 is shown as a pseudogene. The CDR3 runs to 16 residues. The DNA of the CDR3 is TGTGCCTGTGGCAGCCCGAGTTATTTAGGCAAAAACATTCAGTACTTC. Residues: CACGSPSYLGKNIQYF.

The V call is TRBV19, the J call TRBJ1-2; 7 nucleotides agree with TRBD1. V lost 7 bases to trimming and J lost 5 bases; unmatched junction nucleotides: 4. Germline V gene data show CDR1 as LNHDA and CDR2 as SQIVND (reference sequence). The CDR3 runs to 12 residues. The CDR3 DNA reads as TGTGCCAGTAAGGAGGGACAGTATGGCTACACCTTC. Translated, it gives CASKEGQYGYTF.

The CDR3 DNA reads TGTGCCAGCAGTTACCGGGACAGGGTGGACACTGAAGCTTTCTTT. Translation gives CASSYRDRVDTEAFF. J is TRBJ1-1 and V is TRBV2; 9 bases are shared with TRBD1. Looked up from germline, CDR1 is SNHLY and CDR2 is FYNNEI. The V segment lost 5 bases and the J segment 3 bases; nucleotides outside the gene matches: 7. This CDR3 region has 15 residues.

This clone was detected only once. V usage is TRBV3-1 (or the pseudogene TRBV3-2) and J usage is TRBJ2-7; D unresolved. The V gene lost 4 bases and the J gene lost 0 bases, with 7 bases spanning the gap. CDR1 LGHDT and CDR2 YNNKEL come from the germline V gene (reference sequence). The CDR3 is 13 amino acids. The DNA for the CDR3 is TGTGCCAGCAGCCGCACGAGCTCCTACGAGCAGTACTTC. This codes for CASSRTSSYEQYF.

The V call is TRBV7-9, the J call TRBJ2-5; maybe TRBD2 (6 bases). From germline, CDR1 is SEHNR and CDR2 FQNEAQ (reference sequence). The CDR3 totals 16 residues. The V end lost 6 bases, the J end lost 4 bases, and 21 bases lay between the germline ends. The DNA of the CDR3 is TGTGCCAGCAGTTTCCAACGGGAGACCCGTACAGAGACCCAGTACTTC. This codes for CASSFQRETRTETQYF.

The chain joins TRBV4-1 to TRBJ1-2; the D gene is possibly TRBD1 (6 bases). Germline V CDR1 and CDR2: MGHRA, YSYEKL. This CDR3 has 15 residues. V lost 0 bases and J 2 bases, leaving 10 bases between the germline ends. DNA of the CDR3: TGCGCCAGCAGCCAAGAACCAGGGACAAACTATGGCTACACCTTC. Encoded protein: CASSQEPGTNYGYTF.

The V call is TRBV27, the J call TRBJ1-6, with TRBD1 matching over 7 bases. Germline V gives CDR1 MNHEY, CDR2 SMNVEV (reference sequence). The junction had 4 bases not matched to a gene; V was cut back by 6 bases and J by 8 bases. The CDR3 has 13 residues. The DNA for the CDR3 is TGTGCCAGCAGACGCACAGGGGATTCACCCCTCCACTTT. Residues: CASRRTGDSPLHF.

CDR3 DNA: TGTGCCAGCAGCGTAGCCAGGGGAGCCAAAAACATTCAGTACTTC. Its protein product is CASSVARGAKNIQYF. The genes are TRBV9 and TRBJ2-4; D might be TRBD1 (6 bases). This CDR3 contains 15 residues. Germline V CDR1 and CDR2: SGDLS, YYNGEE. The V end was cut by 0 bases, the J end by 0 bases, with 7 bases between.

The rearrangement uses TRBV30 and TRBJ1-6; no reliable D call. The V end lost 3 bases, the J end lost 0 bases, and 3 bases lay between the germline ends. Germline V CDR1 and CDR2: GTSNPN, SVGIG (reference sequence). This CDR3 comprises 13 residues. CDR3 nucleotide sequence: TGTGCCTGGAGGGGCTCCTATAATTCACCCCTCCACTTT. Translated, it gives CAWRGSYNSPLHF.

This clone has just one count. CDR3 bases: TGCGCCAGCAGCCCGACAGGTTCAATTGAAAAACTGTTTTTT. This encodes CASSPTGSIEKLFF. J is TRBJ1-4 and V is TRBV5-1; D possibly corresponds to TRBD1 (6 bases). CDR3 length: 14 amino acids. Germline CDR1 is SGHRS and CDR2 is YFSETQ. Trimming shortened V by 4 bases and J by 7 bases, and 14 bases separated the two germline ends.

J is TRBJ2-7 and V is TRBV9; TRBD2 matches 10 bases. V gave up 7 bases and J gave up 1 base; unmatched junction bases: 8. Germline V lookup: CDR1 SGDLS, CDR2 YYNGEE. The CDR3 extends over 15 amino acids. CDR3 in amino acids: CASSASGRGSYEQYF. The CDR3 coding sequence is TGTGCCAGCTCTGCTAGCGGGAGAGGGTCCTACGAGCAGTACTTC.

This chain connects TRBV6-5 to TRBJ1-5; 10 bases agree with TRBD1. Per the germline V gene, CDR1 is MNHEY and CDR2 is SVGAGI. The CDR3 spans 15 residues. Trimming cost V 2 bases and J 2 bases; bases outside gene matches: 0. This chain's CDR3 is CASSYGTGGNQPQHF. The CDR3 DNA reads as TGTGCCAGCAGTTACGGGACAGGGGGCAATCAGCCCCAGCATTTT.